Reported below is one T cell receptor (beta chain). This clone was observed a handful of times. The target of this receptor is not known. Base quality data are lacking; no much larger clone is found one base away. Inclusive of the bounding cysteine and phenylalanine, the CDR3 is 16 residues long. The only DNA kept is the CDR3, 48 bases in frame from the first base. The V end loses 1 base and the J end loses 0 bases, and a stretch of 10 bases separates them. According to the germline V gene (reference sequence), CDR1 reads LGHDT and CDR2 reads YNNKEL. The data belong to a study of blood T cell repertoires in COVID-19 (dated by TCRdb to 2020 to 2021). With regard to the full study: Samples from collaborators originated in the United States, Italy and Spain and spanned both the acute and convalescent phases of COVID-19. Deeply sampled blood TCRbeta repertoires from subjects exposed to, actively infected with, or recovered from COVID-19 were included in the dataset. A freely available public database, intended as a resource for researchers studying the immune response to SARS-CoV-2, is where the repertoires were released. Where HLA class I and class II types were available, the types were taken from metadata supplied by the sample provider, not from assay-based typing. Samples were obtained from the ongoing ImmuneRACE study (first 160 participants) and from approximately 1,200 subjects provided by 6 global collaborators. Sample metadata almost always included a de-identified subject ID, COVID-19 status, age in years and sex. The prospective study material was composed of cDNA or gDNA derived from T cells, B-cell-depleted T cells, or PBMCs. Results and caveats for the whole study, not just this receptor: Clinical and demographic metadata were provided uncurated, with the amount varying by source and participant.

The immunoSEQ Assay, a bias-controlled multiplex PCR, was used to amplify TCRbeta CDR3 regions from genomic DNA. The paper's data handling went like this. The number of nucleated cells in each sample was estimated by amplification of reference gene primers within the assay. To quantify the absolute abundance of each unique TCRbeta CDR3 rearrangement, sequence reads were collapsed and filtered. For each sample, productive Simpson clonality was calculated by taking the square root of Simpson's diversity index across productive rearrangements. TCRdb retrieved this table from immuneACCESS and kept in-frame rearrangements only. Not all clones are present; in checked studies, unresolved V genes account for under half, and no reason is known for the remainder. V and J calls and clone size follow that table, whereas D and trimming were derived from the DNA. The sample includes around 190,000 clones, with roughly 86% observed a single time. The ten largest make up 10% to 13% of the sample.

In the prospective study, participants were about 18 to 89 years old, resided in 25 or so geographic areas of the United States, and were enrolled through a virtual design. To assign participants to cohorts, the prospective study relied on clinical history that participants themselves reported in a screening survey and a study questionnaire. In the prospective study, whole blood, serum and a nasopharyngeal or oropharyngeal swab were collected from each participant by mobile phlebotomists. Additional blood draws and questionnaires over an approximately two-month period could optionally be provided by prospective study participants. Blood samples from the prospective study were shipped frozen or at room temperature prior to DNA extraction.

The sequencing sample was made of PBMCs or T cells enriched from blood (not recorded which). This receptor was taken from a man younger than 35 with acute COVID-19. The chain employs TRBV3-1 (or the pseudogene TRBV3-2) and TRBJ1-3; TRBD1 is perhaps the D gene, given 5 matching bases. CDR3 region: CASSQGLTDSGNTIYF. The nucleotide sequence is given as TGTGCCAGCAGCCAAGGCCTGACAGACTCTGGAAACACCATATATTTT.